This is a list of T cell receptor beta chains from one sample in a study of response to subunit inactivated influenza vaccine. TCRdb reprocessed the RT-PCR reads via MiXCR and lists one record per CDR3 protein. There are some 640,000 distinct CDR3 sequences in the sample; about 15% occur only once, and around 7% lies in the top ten. Material: PBMCs from blood, obtained approximately 15 days before vaccination. Receptors originate from a man aged 50-59 years who received an inactivated influenza vaccine. CDR3s include the opening cysteine and the closing phenylalanine or tryptophan. A D gene is named only where the DNA matches it firmly. Size tells how often a clone was seen (once, few, many) or the class of an expanded clone, and some rows leave it out.

abundance | d_gene | j_gene | v_gene | CDR3aa | CDR3nt
many | . | TRBJ2-2 | TRBV5-1 | CASRIGENTGELFF | TGCGCCAGCAGGATAGGGGAGAACACCGGGGAGCTGTTTTTT
. | . | TRBJ2-3 | TRBV20-1 | CSASGVRGATDTQYF | TGCAGTGCTTCTGGGGTGCGGGGTGCCACAGATACGCAGTATTTT
many | TRBD2 | TRBJ2-7 | TRBV5-1 | CASSPGTSGYEQYF | TGTGCCAGCAGCCCCGGGACTAGCGGCTACGAGCAGTACTTC
. | . | TRBJ2-5 | TRBV6-6 | CASTSGSETQYF | TGTGCCAGCACAAGCGGCTCTGAGACCCAGTACTTC
few | TRBD1 | TRBJ2-7 | TRBV7-2 | CASSSPGQSSYEQYF | TGTGCCAGCAGCTCCCCGGGACAGAGCTCCTACGAGCAGTACTTC
few | TRBD1 | TRBJ2-1 | TRBV30 | CAWSEDRASYNEQFF | TGTGCCTGGTCCGAGGACAGGGCGTCCTACAATGAGCAGTTCTTC
few | . | TRBJ2-1 | TRBV10-2 | CAVQGRGEQFF | TGCGCCGTTCAGGGGCGTGGTGAGCAGTTCTTC
. | TRBD2 | TRBJ2-1 | TRBV6-1 | CAGRTSGSNEQFF | TGTGCCGGAAGGACTAGCGGTTCCAATGAGCAGTTCTTC
. | . | TRBJ2-1 | TRBV6-2/TRBV6-3 | CASSYSPRRGYNEQFF | TGTGCCAGCAGTTACTCCCCACGGCGGGGTTACAATGAGCAGTTCTTC
few | TRBD2 | TRBJ2-3 | TRBV29-1 | CSVVAGGGSDTQYF | TGCAGCGTTGTTGCGGGAGGTGGGTCAGATACGCAGTATTTT
many | TRBD2 | TRBJ2-1 | TRBV14 | CASRKTSGSYNEQFF | TGTGCCAGCAGGAAGACTAGCGGGTCATACAATGAGCAGTTCTTC
few | . | TRBJ2-7 | TRBV7-2 | CASSAGDSKIYEQYF | TGTGCCAGCAGTGCCGGGGACTCCAAAATCTACGAGCAGTACTTC
. | TRBD1 | TRBJ2-6 | TRBV7-9 | CASSRDRALSGANVLTF | TGTGCCAGCAGCCGAGACAGGGCCCTCTCTGGGGCCAACGTCCTGACTTTC
. | . | TRBJ2-1 | TRBV5-5 | CASSKWTVNNEQFF | TGTGCCAGCAGCAAATGGACAGTGAACAATGAGCAGTTCTTC
. | . | TRBJ2-3 | TRBV24-1 | CATSDLKEVTDTQYF | TGTGCCACCAGTGATTTGAAGGAGGTCACAGATACGCAGTATTTT
. | . | TRBJ2-5 | TRBV20-1 | CSARGSLGYQETQYF | TGCAGTGCTAGAGGCTCCCTGGGTTACCAAGAGACCCAGTACTTC
. | . | TRBJ2-1 | TRBV3-1 | CASSQPYRQGTYNEQFF | TGTGCCAGCAGCCAACCCTATAGGCAGGGTACCTACAATGAGCAGTTCTTC
few | . | TRBJ1-1 | TRBV30 | CASLGTSNTEAFF | TGTGCCTCACTTGGGACGTCGAACACTGAAGCTTTCTTT
few | . | TRBJ2-1 | TRBV29-1 | CSAYLGNEQFF | TGCAGCGCCTATCTTGGGAATGAGCAGTTCTTC
. | TRBD1 | TRBJ2-7 | TRBV2 | CASGTGLYEQYF | TGTGCCAGCGGGACAGGCCTCTACGAGCAGTACTTC
. | . | TRBJ2-5 | TRBV20-1 | CSAHYGSPPHLQETQYF | TGCAGTGCCCATTATGGAAGCCCCCCTCACCTACAAGAGACCCAGTACTTC
. | TRBD1 | TRBJ2-4 | TRBV24-1 | CATSDWTGDKNIQYF | TGTGCCACCAGTGATTGGACAGGGGACAAAAACATTCAGTACTTC
few | . | TRBJ2-7 | TRBV6-1 | CASSAGGRSYEQYF | TGTGCCAGCAGTGCGGGCGGGCGGTCCTACGAGCAGTACTTC
. | TRBD2 | TRBJ2-2 | TRBV20-1 | CSARAGVGAGELFF | TGCAGTGCTCGAGCGGGAGTGGGCGCCGGGGAGCTGTTTTTT
. | TRBD1 | TRBJ1-1 | TRBV5-1 | CASSEDRGNPFGMNTEAFF | TGCGCCAGCAGCGAGGACAGGGGGAACCCCTTTGGGATGAACACTGAAGCTTTCTTT
few | TRBD1 | TRBJ2-1 | TRBV12-5 | CASGLKTGGSYNEQFF | TGTGCTAGTGGTTTGAAGACAGGGGGGTCCTACAATGAGCAGTTCTTC
few | . | TRBJ2-3 | TRBV9 | CASREPGGTDTQYF | TGTGCCAGCAGAGAGCCGGGTGGCACAGATACGCAGTATTTT
many | . | TRBJ1-2 | TRBV6-1 | CASSDYGYTF | TGTGCCAGCAGTGACTATGGCTACACCTTC
few | TRBD1 | TRBJ2-7 | TRBV7-2 | CASSLTGTDYEQYF | TGTGCCAGCAGCTTAACCGGGACAGACTACGAGCAGTACTTC
few | . | TRBJ1-1 | TRBV5-1 | CASSLGGISNTEAFF | TGCGCCAGCAGCTTGGGGGGCATCTCAAACACTGAAGCTTTCTTT
few | TRBD1 | TRBJ1-1 | TRBV9 | CASSVGQGGMNTEAFF | TGTGCCAGCAGCGTAGGACAGGGGGGTATGAACACTGAAGCTTTCTTT
few | . | TRBJ2-7 | TRBV6-5 | CASSYMEKQYF | TGTGCCAGCAGTTACATGGAGAAGCAGTACTTC
many | . | TRBJ1-1 | TRBV3-1 | CASSQVVNTEAFF | TGCGCCAGCAGCCAAGTGGTGAACACTGAAGCTTTCTTT
. | TRBD1 | TRBJ2-7 | TRBV6-2/TRBV6-3 | CASSSMTGDYEQYF | TGTGCCAGCAGTTCTATGACAGGGGATTACGAGCAGTACTTC
few | . | TRBJ2-1 | TRBV12-3/TRBV12-4 | CASSLQGGGEQFF | TGTGCCAGCAGTTTACAAGGGGGGGGTGAGCAGTTCTTC
medium-sized | TRBD1 | TRBJ2-1 | TRBV12-3/TRBV12-4 | CASRGEGGAYNEQFF | TGTGCCAGCAGGGGGGAAGGGGGCGCCTACAATGAGCAGTTCTTC
few | . | TRBJ1-6 | TRBV7-2 | CASSLAGDKNSPLHF | TGTGCCAGCAGCTTAGCGGGGGACAAGAATTCACCCCTCCACTTT
many | . | TRBJ2-5 | TRBV7-9 | CASSLATGVQETQYF | TGTGCCAGCAGCTTAGCGACGGGGGTCCAAGAGACCCAGTACTTC
. | TRBD2 | TRBJ2-7 | TRBV5-1 | CASWIGLAGSYEQYF | TGCGCCAGCTGGATTGGCCTAGCGGGGTCCTACGAGCAGTACTTC
few | TRBD1 | TRBJ2-7 | TRBV6-2/TRBV6-3 | CASSLGQGKSRTWSPYEQYF | TGTGCCAGCAGCCTTGGACAGGGAAAAAGTCGCACATGGTCACCGTACGAGCAGTACTTC
. | . | TRBJ1-5 | TRBV20-1 | CSARADSYSNQPQHF | TGCAGTGCTCGGGCTGACAGTTATAGCAATCAGCCCCAGCATTTT
many | . | TRBJ2-1 | TRBV12-3/TRBV12-4 | CASSLGFGDLKQFF | TGTGCCAGCAGTTTGGGGTTCGGGGATCTCAAGCAGTTCTTC
. | . | TRBJ1-2 | TRBV12-3/TRBV12-4 | CASTLRVNYGYTF | TGTGCCAGCACTCTCAGGGTAAACTATGGCTACACCTTC
. | TRBD2 | TRBJ2-6 | TRBV5-1 | CASSSDPAGGANVLTF | TGCGCCAGCAGTTCCGATCCGGCGGGAGGGGCCAACGTCCTCACTTTC